The rows below give T cell receptor beta chains drawn from one sample of a study of blood T cell repertoires in COVID-19. Data came from immunoSEQ multiplex PCR; TCRdb stores just in-frame clones and leaves some out. The sample has around 50,000 clones; approximately 88% are singletons. The sample comprised peripheral blood. The receptors originated from a human donor in a cohort sampled during active COVID-19. Each CDR3 is given with its conserved first and last residue. Each record gives: J gene, D gene, V gene, CDR3 DNA, CDR3 protein. D genes are given only for firm matches.

TRBJ2-2	NA	TRBV20-1	TGCAGTGCTCAGCGTACCGGGGAGCTGTTTTTT	CSAQRTGELFF
TRBJ1-3	NA	TRBV7-8	TGTGCCAGCAGCTCCCTCACAGGCGTCGGAAACACCATATATTTT	CASSSLTGVGNTIYF
TRBJ1-1	TRBD1	TRBV11-3	TGTGCCAGCAGTGACAGGGCGAGAACTGAAGCTTTCTTT	CASSDRARTEAFF
TRBJ1-2	NA	TRBV9	TGTGCCAGCAGCGTACTTGCGGGACCTGCCTATGGCTACACCTTC	CASSVLAGPAYGYTF
TRBJ2-1	TRBD2	TRBV4-2	TGTGCCAGCAGCCAAGCGACTAGCGGGAGGGCCATCTATGAGCAGTTCTTC	CASSQATSGRAIYEQFF
TRBJ1-1	TRBD1	TRBV7-2	TGTGCCAGCAGCACCTACAGGGGGCGGACTGAAGCTTTCTTT	CASSTYRGRTEAFF
TRBJ2-5	NA	TRBV4-1	TGCGCCTCCACCCGGGAGTTGAGGTACCAAGAGACCCAGTACTTC	CASTRELRYQETQYF
TRBJ2-7	TRBD1	TRBV29-1	TGCAGCGTTTACGGACAGGAGAGCTCCTACGAGCAGTACTTC	CSVYGQESSYEQYF
TRBJ2-1	TRBD2	TRBV9	TGTGCCAGCAGCGCTTTAGCGGGAGGGCCGAATGAGCAGTTCTTC	CASSALAGGPNEQFF
TRBJ2-1	TRBD1	TRBV19	TGTGCCAGTAGTATAATGACAGGGGGCGCGTATGAGCAGTTCTTC	CASSIMTGGAYEQFF
TRBJ2-6	NA	TRBV3-1/TRBV3-2	TGTGCCAGCAGCTCCTGGAGGGGGGCCAACGTCCTGACTTTC	CASSSWRGANVLTF
TRBJ2-2	TRBD1	TRBV7-8	TGTGCCAGCAGCTGGGACAGCTTCGAGCTGTTTTTT	CASSWDSFELFF
TRBJ1-2	NA	TRBV19	TGTGCCAGTAGTATAGACATGAGGAGGGCCCGCACCTTC	CASSIDMRRARTF
TRBJ2-2	NA	TRBV27	TGTGCCAGCAGAAGGGGCCGAGGAAGCACCGGGGAGCTGTTTTTT	CASRRGRGSTGELFF